This T cell receptor beta chain was recovered during a study of beta chain features in type 1 diabetes. Overall study results and limits: Shorter TCRB CDR3s, moderately but significantly so, were found in Type 1 diabetes patients in all four CD4+ subsets. In the patient group, naive, central memory and Treg TCRB repertoires seemed more alike than in the healthy donor group. More deletions and fewer insertions at VDJ junctions were found in patients with type 1 diabetes.

Expressed TCRB transcripts were sequenced because the isolated RNA had all been reverse transcribed beforehand. Produced via immunoSEQ multiplex PCR; TCRdb's table is partial and in-frame only. The sample includes under 450,000 clones, about 15% seen only once; the top ten take around 0.035%. For this clone: Its antigen is not known.

The V gene lost 3 bases and the J gene lost 3 bases, with 14 bases spanning the gap. Germline V gene data show CDR1 as SQVTM and CDR2 as ANQGSEA. The CDR3 consists of 14 residues. The rearrangement links TRBV29-1 to TRBJ1-2; the D gene is possibly TRBD1 (6 bases). The receptor was isolated from a young man in good health. Sequencing was carried out using naive CD4+ T cells from blood. CDR3 loop: CSVDMAGADYGYTF. Here the CDR3 DNA reads TGCAGCGTTGATATGGCAGGGGCTGACTATGGCTACACCTTC. Complete variable domain (other parts from reference TRBV29-1 and TRBJ1-2): SAVISQKPSRDICQRGTSLTIQCQVDSQVTMMFWYRQQPGQSLTLIATANQGSEATYESGFVIDKFPISRPNLTFSTLTVSNMSPEDSSIYLCSVDMAGADYGYTFGSGTRLTVV.